These 10 T cell receptor beta chains came from one sample sequenced in a study of breast tumors, draining lymph nodes, adjacent tissues (dated by TCRdb to 2015 to 2016). The lymph node samples were taken from the axillary draining lymph nodes of breast cancer patients. The library was prepared using multiplex PCR. This sample was sequenced with an Illumina HiSeq 2000. TCRdb passed the public sequencing reads through fastp at Q25 and MiXCR, retaining productive beta sequences. Each entry merges the rows of one CDR3 protein and shows their most common DNA and genes. The sample includes roughly 130,000 distinct CDR3 sequences, with 15% to 20% observed a single time. The ten largest make up less than 4.5% of the sample. Sequencing was performed on axillary lymph node tissue. These TCRs come from a female donor with breast cancer. Some clones in this sample may be carry-over from other donors' samples.

This clonotype was seen a few times. This rearrangement joins TRBV27 to TRBJ1-2; the match to TRBD1 covers 7 bases. Germline CDR1 MNHEY, CDR2 SMNVEV (reference sequence). CDR3 length: 14 amino acids. The ends lost 6 bases at V and 4 bases at J; junction bases unmatched: 8. The chain's CDR3 is CASSPQGLGYGYTF. DNA of the CDR3: TGTGCCAGCAGCCCACAGGGGCTGGGCTATGGCTACACCTTC.

This clonotype was found a few times. This chain connects TRBV27 to TRBJ2-1; 12 nucleotides align to TRBD1. V trimming: 5 bases; J trimming: 6 bases; junction bases outside the gene matches: 5. Germline CDR1 reads MNHEY; CDR2 reads SMNVEV (reference sequence). This CDR3 is built from 15 residues. In nucleotides, the CDR3 is TGTGCCAGCAGTAGAGGGACAGGGGGCCTCAATGAGCAGTTCTTC. Amino acids: CASSRGTGGLNEQFF.

This clonotype was seen repeatedly, ten times or more. This rearrangement joins TRBV7-8 to TRBJ1-6, with TRBD1 as a possible D gene (5 bases). V was cut by 2 bases and J by 8 bases, with 13 bases left in between. The CDR3 extends over 15 amino acids. Germline V lookup: CDR1 SGHVS, CDR2 FQNEAQ. CDR3 residues: CASSLREGADSPLHF. CDR3 nucleotide sequence: TGTGCCAGCAGCTTAAGGGAAGGGGCGGATTCACCCCTCCACTTT.

With regard to this clonotype: A read error may account for a junction end that differs from germline. V usage is TRBV5-6 and J usage is TRBJ1-6; the D gene is possibly TRBD1 (5 bases). There are 14 residues in the CDR3. CDR1 is SGHDT and CDR2 is YYEEEE in the germline V gene. The CDR3 nucleotides read TGTGCCAGCAGTGAGACCAGGGTCGGTTCACCCCCCCACTTT. Its translation: CASSETRVGSPPHF.

V is TRBV5-6 and J is TRBJ2-2; TRBD1 matches 9 bases. The CDR3 has 17 residues. The junction had 11 bases not matched to a gene; V was cut back by 2 bases and J by 6 bases. Germline-derived CDR1 and CDR2 are SGHDT and YYEEEE. DNA for the CDR3: TGTGCCAGCAGCTTTACCCCCGGGACAGGGTTTCCCGGGGAGCTGTTTTTT. Translated: CASSFTPGTGFPGELFF.

Details on this clonotype: A much larger clonotype is one base distant, so this may be a read error. A read error is likely, as this CDR3 ends without the conserved phenylalanine or tryptophan. The genes are TRBV5-5 and TRBJ2-7; 8 positions match TRBD2. This CDR3 region has 15 residues. Germline lookup yields CDR1 SGHKS and CDR2 YYEKEE (reference sequence). After removal of 0 bases from V and 2 bases from J, the junction contained 4 bases not matched to a gene. The CDR3 nucleotides read TGTGCCAGCAGCTTGGCTGTACTAGCGGCCTACGAGCAGTACTCC. Translated: CASSLAVLAAYEQYS.

This clonotype came up a few times. CDR3 DNA: TGTGCCAGTAGCCAGGGTTTCGCCGGGGAGCTGTTTTTT. Amino acids: CASSQGFAGELFF. The chain combines TRBV19 with TRBJ2-2; a weak D match, TRBD1 (5 bases). The V end was cut by 6 bases, the J end by 6 bases, with 11 bases between. The CDR3 extends over 13 amino acids. CDR1 is LNHDA, CDR2 SQIVND, per germline (reference sequence).

This clonotype was counted a few times. This rearrangement joins TRBV28 to TRBJ2-3, with 10 bases identical to TRBD2. CDR1 and CDR2 from the germline V gene are MDHEN and SYDVKM. With V trimmed by 6 bases and J by 8 bases, 8 bases remained unmatched. The CDR3 is made up of 14 amino acids. The CDR3 DNA reads as TGTGCCAGCAGGGAAGCGGGAGGGCCTAGTACGCAGTATTTT. It specifies CASREAGGPSTQYF.

On this clonotype itself: Since a much larger clone is just one base distant, this may be a read error. The rearrangement links TRBV27 to TRBJ2-3, with D unclear. The CDR3 spans 14 residues. Germline assignment: CDR1 MNHEY and CDR2 SMNVEV (reference sequence). Trimming pared 7 bases from V and 5 bases from J, leaving 16 bases between. CDR3 residues: CASNSRVGRDTQYF. The CDR3, as DNA: TGTGCCAGCAATTCTAGGGTTGGTAGAGATACGCAGTATTTT.

This clonotype was observed at least ten times. The rearrangement uses TRBV5-1 and TRBJ1-4; 7 nucleotides align to TRBD1. Germline V lookup: CDR1 SGHRS, CDR2 YFSETQ. CDR3 length: 17 residues. The trim removed 5 bases at V and 7 bases at J, leaving 17 bases unmatched. CDR3 in amino acids: CASSAQPQGSRAEKLFF. CDR3 DNA: TGCGCCAGCAGTGCACAGCCACAGGGGTCCAGGGCTGAAAAACTGTTTTTT.